This T cell receptor (beta chain) was observed in a study of T cells in Graves' hyperthyroidism and ophthalmopathy. No progression to ophthalmopathy during 18 months of follow-up defined stable disease. Hyperthyroidism was newly diagnosed in patients aged 18 to 65 (duration under 2 months). Out of 10 ml of fresh peripheral blood came the PBMCs. Germline CDR1 reads SGHTA; CDR2 reads FQGNSA. Trimming took off 1 base at V and 4 bases at J, with 13 bases between the two ends. The length of the CDR3 is 15 residues. Researchers amplified the TCR beta CDR3 regions from RNA transcripts. TCR CDR3 underwent first-round RT-PCR with the HTBI primer set. TCRdb passed the multiplex PCR reads through MiXCR, listing each CDR3 protein once. The repertoire holds a few hundred thousand distinct CDR3 sequences, with around 15% as singletons. This clonotype occurred once. A clone one base away is much larger, so this may be a read error.

The TCR sequence derives from a middle-aged woman with Graves' hyperthyroidism. This chain connects TRBV7-2 to TRBJ1-2; a possible D gene is TRBD1 (6 bases). Sequencing was performed on blood. CDR3 bases: TGTGCCAGCAGCTTAGACAGGGCAGTCGGCTATGGCTACACCTTC. Its translation is CASSLDRAVGYGYTF.